Below are 8 T cell receptor beta chains sequenced from a single sample in a study of blood T cell repertoires in COVID-19. Here immunoSEQ multiplex PCR was the method, and the copy in TCRdb shows in-frame clones only, minus some. The table lists over 45,000 clones, around 84% of them singletons. Sequenced input: peripheral blood. The receptors were sampled from a man aged 65 to 79 with active COVID-19.

V is TRBV7-2 and J is TRBJ2-2, with D uncertain. The CDR3 runs 15 residues. CDR1 is SGHTA, CDR2 FQGNSA, per germline. V was trimmed by 1 base and J by 0 bases, leaving 6 bases between them. Here the CDR3 reads CASSLVGSNTGELFF. The CDR3 bases are TGTGCCAGCAGCTTAGTCGGGTCGAACACCGGGGAGCTGTTTTTT.

The rearrangement uses TRBV9 and TRBJ2-1; 7 bases line up with TRBD2. There are 13 residues in the CDR3. V was pared by 5 bases and J by 6 bases, with 5 bases of the junction left unmatched. CDR1 SGDLS and CDR2 YYNGEE come from the germline V gene. This CDR3 is CASSRLASNEQFF. The CDR3 nucleotides read TGTGCCAGCAGTAGACTAGCCTCCAATGAGCAGTTCTTC. The entire variable domain, with the rest obtained from reference TRBV9 and TRBJ2-1, is as follows: DSGVTQTPKHLITATGQRVTLRCSPRSGDLSVYWYQQSLDQGLQFLIQYYNGEERAKGNILERFSAQQFPDLHSELNLSSLELGDSALYFCASSRLASNEQFFGPGTRLTVL.

This chain links TRBV30 with TRBJ1-1, with 7 bases lining up with TRBD1. The CDR3 spans 14 residues. J gave up 5 bases and V 1 base, and 7 bases lay outside the gene matches. Looked up from germline, CDR1 is GTSNPN and CDR2 is SVGIG (reference sequence). Written as DNA, the CDR3 is TGTGCCTGGAGTGAGGCAGGGGGTAATACTGAAGCTTTCTTT. It translates to CAWSEAGGNTEAFF. Supplemented by reference TRBV30 and TRBJ1-1, the full variable domain reads SQTIHQWPATLVQPVGSPLSLECTVEGTSNPNLYWYRQAAGRGLQLLFYSVGIGQISSEVPQNLSASRPQDRQFILSSKKLLLSDSGFYLCAWSEAGGNTEAFFGQGTRLTVV.

This clone was detected ten times or more. The chain is built from TRBV7-9 and TRBJ1-5; the match to TRBD1 covers 11 bases. The J segment lost 5 bases and the V segment lost 4 bases, leaving 7 bases of the junction unmatched. Germline CDR1 and CDR2: SEHNR and FQNEAQ (reference sequence). This CDR3 is 16 amino acids long. Here the CDR3 DNA reads TGTGCCAGCAGCTCTGGCCCGGGACAGGGGGATCAGCCCCAGCATTTT. Protein: CASSSGPGQGDQPQHF.

The chain is built from TRBV7-3 and TRBJ2-2, with a tentative D call TRBD2 (6 bases). The germline V and J ends were trimmed by 5 bases and 4 bases, with 11 bases remaining between them. The CDR3 covers 14 residues. Germline V gives CDR1 SGHTA, CDR2 FQGTGA. The CDR3 nucleotides are TGTGCCAGCAGCCAGGGACTTTCCACCGGGGAGCTGTTTTTT. Amino acid sequence: CASSQGLSTGELFF.

This chain links TRBV7-9 with TRBJ2-2; 10 nucleotides match TRBD2. The CDR3 is 18 amino acids. With 6 bases clipped from V and 4 bases from J, the junction kept 14 bases outside the gene matches. Germline CDR1 reads SEHNR; CDR2 reads FQNEAQ (reference sequence). The CDR3 loop is CASSYSVASGRPTGELFF. The CDR3 DNA reads TGTGCCAGCAGTTATAGCGTGGCTAGCGGGAGACCCACCGGGGAGCTGTTTTTT.

The V and J genes are TRBV7-2 and TRBJ1-2; TRBD1 agrees at 8 bases. CDR1 is SGHTA and CDR2 is FQGNSA in the germline V gene. This CDR3 is 13 amino acids long. Germline trimming cut 5 bases from V and 4 bases from J; bases unmatched to any gene: 3. In nucleotides, the CDR3 is TGTGCCAGCAGCCAAGGACAGGGCTATGGCTACACCTTC. It encodes CASSQGQGYGYTF.

This clone was counted once. The rearrangement uses TRBV5-8 and TRBJ2-6; weak D call: TRBD1 (6 bases). V lost 5 bases, J lost 0 bases, and 12 bases lay in between. The CDR3 has 16 amino acids. CDR1 and CDR2 (germline): SGHTS, YDEGEE. CDR3 in DNA: TGTGCCAGCAGATTCAGGGGCAACTCTGGGGCCAACGTCCTGACTTTC. This translates into CASRFRGNSGANVLTF.